The clone carrying this T cell receptor beta chain was detected only a few times. Seattle researchers signed up patients amid active infection and tracked them longitudinally. This sample stems from a study of blood T cell repertoires in COVID-19. Looking at the study overall: Samples came from the United States, Italy and Spain, spanning acute and convalescent COVID-19. Sources were T cells, B-cell-depleted T cells, or PBMCs; the material itself was cDNA or gDNA.

CDR1 is MGHRA, CDR2 YSYEKL, per germline. This CDR3 region has 17 residues. The V gene end was trimmed by 4 bases and the J gene end by 0 bases; junction bases not matched to a gene: 4. Source study methods: Nucleated cell number was recorded as an estimate derived from reference gene primer amplification. Assay used: immunoSEQ multiplex PCR; TCRdb lists only in-frame clones, some missing. V and J calls and clone size are given by that table; D and trimming were obtained from the DNA. This sample has around 100,000 clones, with around 91% found just once. This chain connects TRBV4-1 to TRBJ1-6; 9 nucleotides line up with TRBD1. This TCR came from a man between 18 and 35 years old with COVID-19, enrolled during active disease. Sequencing input: peripheral blood. The CDR3 spells CASSRDRVNSYNSPLHF. CDR3 nucleotide sequence: TGCGCCAGCAGCCGGGACAGGGTAAACTCCTATAATTCACCCCTCCACTTT.